Below, one T cell receptor beta chain is given with its context. Antigen specificity is unknown. Since the CDR3 does not end with the conserved phenylalanine or tryptophan, this likely comes from a read error. The data were obtained in a study of tumor and adjacent non-tumor tissue in lung cancer. About the research overall: Each sample yielded 3.5 million to 4.5 million productive TCRbeta reads on average.

A modified ARM-PCR protocol with three rounds of nested PCR amplified TCRbeta. Each CDR3 protein gets one entry after TCRdb re-called the multiplex PCR reads with MiXCR. This sample has around 140,000 distinct CDR3 sequences, with around 66% found just once. RNA was extracted from bulk tissue without any cell sorting. The J segment lost 8 bases and the V segment lost 6 bases, leaving 13 bases of the junction unmatched. In germline, CDR1 is MNHNS, CDR2 SASEGT. The CDR3 sequence is 16 residues long. Whole-study results and caveats: Tumor repertoires had a smaller top 100 clone share than normal lung. Tumor tissue had significantly higher TCR diversity than normal lung.

The chain joins TRBV6-1 to TRBJ2-2; 9 positions match TRBD1. Sequencing input: lung tumor tissue. The TCR comes from a man aged 60 to 75 with small cell lung cancer. The CDR3 protein is CASSPTGTGTTGELFL. CDR3 sequence (DNA): TGTGCCAGCAGCCCCACAGGGACAGGGACAACAGGGGAGCTGTTTTTA.